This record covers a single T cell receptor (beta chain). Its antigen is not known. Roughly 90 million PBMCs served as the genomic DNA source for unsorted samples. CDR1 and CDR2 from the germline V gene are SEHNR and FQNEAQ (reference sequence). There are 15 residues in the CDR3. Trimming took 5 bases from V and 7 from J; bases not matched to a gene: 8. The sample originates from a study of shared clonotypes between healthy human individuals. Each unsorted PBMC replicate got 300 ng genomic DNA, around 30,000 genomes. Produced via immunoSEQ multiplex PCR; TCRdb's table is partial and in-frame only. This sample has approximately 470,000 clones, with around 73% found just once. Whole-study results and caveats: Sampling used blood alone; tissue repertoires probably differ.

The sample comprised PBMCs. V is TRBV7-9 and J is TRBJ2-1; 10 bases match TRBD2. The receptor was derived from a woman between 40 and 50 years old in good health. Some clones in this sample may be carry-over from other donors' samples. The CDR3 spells CASSPSLAGENEQFF. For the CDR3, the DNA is TGTGCCAGCAGCCCAAGCCTAGCGGGAGAGAATGAGCAGTTCTTC.